Described below is a single TCR beta chain sequence and its context. Its antigen specificity is not known. No much larger clone exists at a distance of one base, and base qualities are not known. The data are from a study of T cell responses to AZD1222 COVID-19 vaccine (dated by TCRdb to the early 2020s). Study-wide context: AZD1222 recipients whose second dose came at about 4 weeks and those whose second dose came at about 12 weeks were combined into one group, since spike-specific TCR depth and breadth did not differ between the two schedules. TCR sequencing was performed for some 250 trial participants, of whom about 200 were given two doses of AZD1222 and around 26 were given two doses of MenACWY control vaccine. Trial participants were enrolled into age subgroups of 18-55, 56-69 and 70-plus years, which contained about 150, 28 and 57 TCR-sequenced participants, respectively. General study outcomes and caveats: A significant rise in spike-specific TCR breadth and depth was observed after two AZD1222 doses relative to day 0 and relative to MenACWY recipients. In the small 56-69-year group, the increase in depth fell short of significance, most likely because of low power. Conclusions about previously exposed vaccinees are limited because only five to seven AZD1222 recipients were SARS-CoV-2 seropositive at baseline. Nearly half of unique spike-specific TCRs reportedly recognized epitopes outside regions mutated in the B.1.351 and B.1.1.7 variants. Vaccine-associated CD4 TCRs spanned the whole spike protein, with dominant responses in regions 160-218 and 743-854. Participants were mostly white British and included more females than males, and it was suggested by the authors that clonal diversity may have been underestimated. Because no day 14 peak-response samples were available, the repertoires could be characterized only after the peak T cell response.

The time point label corresponds to: baseline before first vaccination. Vaccinee samples were obtained from the UK trials COV001 and COV002, which included a single-blind randomized controlled phase 2/3 trial of AZD1222 (ChAdOx1 nCoV-19) in healthy adults. For TCRbeta chain sequencing, PBMC samples from trial participants were taken at day 0 and at day 28 after the second dose. The CDR3 regions of human TCRbeta chains were subjected to immunosequencing. Concerning the study's data processing: Repertoire TCRs were matched against a reference library of SARS-CoV-2-specific TCRs generated with the MIRA antigen-specificity platform. Breadth meant the fraction of unique TCRs that were SARS-CoV-2-associated, whereas depth meant the fraction of total T cells that were SARS-CoV-2-associated. Using the MIRA data, each spike-specific TCR was assigned both to the spike region to which the TCR was reactive and to a CD4 or CD8 class. Log10-transformed breadth and depth values were compared by one-way ANOVA with Sidak's multiple comparisons tests. In its TCRdb copy, this immuneACCESS table keeps in-frame sequences only and misses some clones. Where compared with another copy, unresolved V genes explain less than half of these, and the others have no known cause. V and J calls and clone size are those listed in that table; D and trimming were worked out from the DNA. Present in this sample are just over 80,000 clones, around 89% of which were seen just once. In total, the top ten clones hold more than 5% of the sample.

Germline trimming amounts to 5 bases on V and 5 bases on J, with 2 as the count of junction bases outside the gene matches. From the cysteine through the phenylalanine, the CDR3 covers 12 amino acids. The read is trimmed to its CDR3 DNA, 36 bases read in frame from base 1. The sequence derives from an adult in good health. This chain joins TRBV12-3 or TRBV12-4 to TRBJ2-7; TRBD1 matches 8 bases in the middle. Sample: peripheral blood, taken on day 0 of AZD1222 vaccination. Here the CDR3 is given as CASSADRDEQYF. The nucleotides read TGTGCCAGCAGTGCGGACAGGGACGAGCAGTACTTC.